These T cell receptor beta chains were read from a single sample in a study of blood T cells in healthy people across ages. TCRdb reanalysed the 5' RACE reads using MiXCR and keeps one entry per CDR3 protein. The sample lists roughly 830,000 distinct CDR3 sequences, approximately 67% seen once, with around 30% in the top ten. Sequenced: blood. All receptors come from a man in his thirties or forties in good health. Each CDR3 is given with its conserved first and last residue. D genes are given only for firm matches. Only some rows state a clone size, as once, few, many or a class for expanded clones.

CASSYRASGGAVFFTDTQYF,TGTGCCAGCAGTTACCGAGCTAGCGGGGGGGCCGTCTTTTTCACAGATACGCAGTATTTT,20,.,TRBJ2-3,TRBD2,TRBV6-5
CASSLATLSSYEQYF,TGTGCCAGCAGCTTAGCGACACTCAGCTCCTACGAGCAGTACTTC,15,once,TRBJ2-7,.,TRBV11-2
CASSTDGANQPQHF,TGTGCCAGCAGTACGGACGGCGCCAATCAGCCCCAGCATTTT,14,.,TRBJ1-5,.,TRBV28
CSADRGRNYGYTF,TGCAGTGCAGACAGGGGGCGCAACTATGGCTACACCTTC,13,few,TRBJ1-2,TRBD1,TRBV20-1
CASSGFSYNEQFF,TGTGCCAGCTCCGGATTCTCCTACAATGAGCAGTTCTTC,13,.,TRBJ2-1,.,TRBV5-4
CASSLSYDHEQYF,TGTGCCAGCAGTTTATCCTACGATCACGAGCAGTACTTC,13,.,TRBJ2-7,.,TRBV27
CASRSGGVYNEQFF,TGTGCCAGCAGGAGCGGGGGAGTTTACAATGAGCAGTTCTTC,14,.,TRBJ2-1,TRBD2,TRBV7-2
CASSLVGQSSTDTQYF,TGCGCCAGCAGCTTGGTGGGACAGTCGAGCACAGATACGCAGTATTTT,16,few,TRBJ2-3,TRBD1,TRBV5-1
CASRAGRGVYNEQFF,TGTGCCAGCAGGGCCGGGCGGGGGGTCTACAATGAGCAGTTCTTC,15,.,TRBJ2-1,TRBD2,TRBV6-2/TRBV6-3
CASSPGAGGLTDTQYF,TGTGCCAGCAGTCCGGGCGCGGGGGGTTTGACAGATACGCAGTATTTT,16,few,TRBJ2-3,TRBD2,TRBV12-3/TRBV12-4
CAWRGQGVGETQYF,TGTGCCTGGAGGGGACAGGGGGTTGGAGAGACCCAGTACTTC,14,.,TRBJ2-5,TRBD1,TRBV30
CASSYPGTGALQETQYF,TGTGCCAGCAGTTACCCCGGGACAGGGGCCCTCCAAGAGACCCAGTACTTC,17,.,TRBJ2-5,TRBD1,TRBV6-6
CASSWSGDGGEKLFF,TGTGCCAGCAGCTGGAGCGGGGACGGGGGTGAAAAACTGTTTTTT,15,.,TRBJ1-4,.,TRBV7-2
CASIRPPTTYRIRVYGYTF,TGCGCCAGCATCCGCCCACCAACTACTTACAGGATAAGAGTCTATGGCTACACCTTC,19,.,TRBJ1-2,.,TRBV4-3
CASSLGDREYYGYTF,TGCGCCAGCAGCTTGGGAGACAGGGAGTACTATGGCTACACCTTC,15,few,TRBJ1-2,TRBD1,TRBV5-1
CASSLAGALGEQYF,TGTGCCAGCAGCTTAGCAGGGGCCCTGGGCGAGCAGTACTTC,14,few,TRBJ2-7,.,TRBV5-5
CASSFPESGGGNTGELFF,TGTGCCAGCAGCTTTCCTGAGAGTGGCGGGGGGAACACCGGGGAGCTGTTTTTT,18,few,TRBJ2-2,TRBD2,TRBV7-2
CAISDLPGQGSYEQYF,TGTGCCATCAGTGACCTTCCCGGACAGGGCTCCTACGAGCAGTACTTC,16,many,TRBJ2-7,TRBD1,TRBV10-3
CASSHLEGAVAKNIQYF,TGTGCCAGCAGCCATCTAGAGGGGGCAGTAGCCAAAAACATTCAGTACTTC,17,few,TRBJ2-4,TRBD1,TRBV3-1
CATSRDNGQGEGYTF,TGTGCCACCAGCAGAGATAACGGACAGGGTGAAGGCTACACCTTC,15,.,TRBJ1-2,TRBD1,TRBV15
CATSESPDTDEQYF,TGTGCCACCAGCGAGAGCCCTGATACCGACGAGCAGTACTTC,14,.,TRBJ2-7,.,TRBV15
CASSQTGSAQETQYF,TGTGCCAGCAGCCAAACAGGATCAGCACAAGAGACCCAGTACTTC,15,few,TRBJ2-5,.,TRBV5-6
CASSLQGLGTDTQYF,TGTGCCAGCAGTTTGCAGGGGTTGGGCACAGATACGCAGTATTTT,15,few,TRBJ2-3,.,TRBV7-9
CRDDRSSYNSPLHF,TGCAGGGATGACAGGAGCTCCTATAATTCACCCCTCCACTTT,14,.,TRBJ1-6,.,TRBV20-1
CASSAGTANEKLFF,TGTGCCAGCAGTGCCGGGACAGCGAATGAAAAACTGTTTTTT,14,few,TRBJ1-4,TRBD1,TRBV2
CASKTSGGSYNEQFF,TGTGCCAGCAAGACTAGCGGGGGATCCTACAATGAGCAGTTCTTC,15,few,TRBJ2-1,TRBD2,TRBV25-1
CASSQEGLGVYEQYF,TGCGCCAGCAGCCAAGAGGGACTAGGCGTTTACGAGCAGTACTTC,15,.,TRBJ2-7,TRBD2,TRBV4-3
CASSLDTRGDTGELFF,TGTGCCAGCAGCTTAGATACGAGGGGAGACACCGGGGAGCTGTTTTTT,16,.,TRBJ2-2,.,TRBV7-7
CASSARDIGGDTQYF,TGTGCCAGCAGTGCCAGGGACATTGGTGGAGATACGCAGTATTTT,15,.,TRBJ2-3,.,TRBV6-4
CASSFQGTGSGGYTF,TGTGCCAGCAGTTTCCAGGGGACAGGGTCGGGTGGCTACACCTTC,15,.,TRBJ1-2,TRBD1,TRBV12-3/TRBV12-4
CAISDLHGSTGELFF,TGTGCCATCAGTGATTTACACGGATCCACCGGGGAGCTGTTTTTT,15,.,TRBJ2-2,.,TRBV10-3
CASEGENEQYF,TGTGCCAGCGAGGGGGAGAACGAGCAGTACTTC,11,few,TRBJ2-7,.,TRBV28
CASSEEGRGRYNEQFF,TGTGCCAGCAGTGAAGAGGGACGCGGGCGATACAATGAGCAGTTCTTC,16,.,TRBJ2-1,.,TRBV6-1
CSAAGLGGYGYTF,TGCAGTGCTGCAGGACTGGGGGGCTATGGCTACACCTTC,13,.,TRBJ1-2,.,TRBV20-1
CASSLPFTGIHTEAFF,TGTGCCAGCAGTTTGCCCTTTACAGGGATCCACACTGAAGCTTTCTTT,16,once,TRBJ1-1,.,TRBV28
CASSFNRYFNQPQHF,TGTGCCAGCAGTTTTAACAGGTATTTTAATCAGCCCCAGCATTTT,15,.,TRBJ1-5,.,TRBV28
CASTSREGRYTEAFF,TGTGCCAGCACCTCCAGAGAGGGGAGGTACACTGAAGCTTTCTTT,15,.,TRBJ1-1,.,TRBV2
CASSSQGAEKSYEQYF,TGTGCCAGCAGCTCGCAAGGGGCGGAGAAGTCCTACGAGCAGTACTTC,16,once,TRBJ2-7,.,TRBV7-2
CASSWGGGTDTQYF,TGTGCCAGCAGTTGGGGGGGCGGTACAGATACGCAGTATTTT,14,.,TRBJ2-3,.,TRBV12-3/TRBV12-4
CASSVGRLAGGYEQYF,TGTGCCAGCAGTGTCGGGAGACTAGCGGGGGGATACGAGCAGTACTTC,16,.,TRBJ2-7,TRBD2,TRBV12-3/TRBV12-4
CATSDTSRNEQFF,TGTGCCACCAGTGACACCAGCAGAAATGAGCAGTTCTTC,13,.,TRBJ2-1,.,TRBV24-1
CASSPTGQPFEQYF,TGTGCCAGCAGTCCCACGGGACAACCGTTCGAGCAGTACTTC,14,.,TRBJ2-7,.,TRBV27
CASSLGRGEPYNEQFF,TGTGCCAGCAGCTTAGGGCGGGGGGAGCCCTACAATGAGCAGTTCTTC,16,.,TRBJ2-1,TRBD2,TRBV7-2